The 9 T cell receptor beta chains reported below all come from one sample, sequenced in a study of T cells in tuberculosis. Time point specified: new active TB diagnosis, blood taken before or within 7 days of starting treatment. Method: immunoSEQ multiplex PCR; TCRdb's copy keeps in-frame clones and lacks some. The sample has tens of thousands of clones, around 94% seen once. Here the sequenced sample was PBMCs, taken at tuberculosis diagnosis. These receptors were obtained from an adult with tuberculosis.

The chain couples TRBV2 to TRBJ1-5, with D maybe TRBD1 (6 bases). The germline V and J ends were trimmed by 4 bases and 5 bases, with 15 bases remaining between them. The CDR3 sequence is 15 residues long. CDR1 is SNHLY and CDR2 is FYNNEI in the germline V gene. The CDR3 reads CASSASQGRDQPQHF. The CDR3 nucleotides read TGTGCCAGCAGTGCATCACAGGGTCGCGATCAGCCCCAGCATTTT.

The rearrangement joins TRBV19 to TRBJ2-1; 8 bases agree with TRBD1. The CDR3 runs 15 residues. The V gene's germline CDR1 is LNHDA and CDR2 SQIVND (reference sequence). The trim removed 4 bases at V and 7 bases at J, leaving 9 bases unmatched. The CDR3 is CASSTDRGFRNEQFF. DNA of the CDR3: TGTGCCAGTAGTACCGACAGGGGATTTAGAAATGAGCAGTTCTTC. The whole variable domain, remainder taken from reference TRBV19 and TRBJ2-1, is DGGITQSPKYLFRKEGQNVTLSCEQNLNHDAMYWYRQDPGQGLRLIYYSQIVNDFQKGDIAEGYSVSREKKESFPLTVTSAQKNPTAFYLCASSTDRGFRNEQFFGPGTRLTVL.

The CDR3 protein is CASKRVVNTEAFF. CDR3 DNA sequence: TGCGCCAGCAAGAGGGTTGTGAACACTGAAGCTTTCTTT. The chain has TRBV5-1 and TRBJ1-1; D not certain. The CDR3 runs to 13 residues. Germline CDR1 reads SGHRS; CDR2 reads YFSETQ. The V end lost 6 bases, the J end lost 0 bases, and 9 bases lay between the germline ends.

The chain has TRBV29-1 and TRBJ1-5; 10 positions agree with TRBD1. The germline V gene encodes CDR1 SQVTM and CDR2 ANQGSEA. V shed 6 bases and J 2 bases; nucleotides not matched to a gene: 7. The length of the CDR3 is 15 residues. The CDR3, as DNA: TGCAGCGTGGCCGAAGGACAGGGGGGCAATCAGCCCCAGCATTTT. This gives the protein CSVAEGQGGNQPQHF.

The CDR3 nucleotides read TGTGCCAGCAGTCGGACTAGCGGGGCAACCGCGCTTGAGACCCAGTACTTC. Translating gives CASSRTSGATALETQYF. V and J are TRBV28 and TRBJ2-5, with 12 bases lining up with TRBD2. Germline V CDR1 and CDR2: MDHEN, SYDVKM. The CDR3 runs to 17 residues. The V gene end was trimmed by 5 bases and the J gene end by 5 bases; junction bases not matched to a gene: 12.

CDR3 region: CASRSGTENNSPLHF. The DNA for the CDR3 is TGCGCCAGCAGATCCGGGACAGAGAATAATTCACCCCTCCACTTT. V gene TRBV5-1 combines with J gene TRBJ1-6; 7 bases are a match to TRBD1. CDR3 length: 15 residues. Germline V gene data show CDR1 as SGHRS and CDR2 as YFSETQ. The V and J ends lost 5 bases and 5 bases, in that order; junction bases with no gene match: 7.

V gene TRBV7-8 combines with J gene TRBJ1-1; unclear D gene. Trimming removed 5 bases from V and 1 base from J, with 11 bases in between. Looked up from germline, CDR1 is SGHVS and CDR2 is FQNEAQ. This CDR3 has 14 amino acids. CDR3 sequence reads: CASSETGRNTEAFF. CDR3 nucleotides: TGTGCCAGCAGCGAGACTGGGAGGAACACTGAAGCTTTCTTT.

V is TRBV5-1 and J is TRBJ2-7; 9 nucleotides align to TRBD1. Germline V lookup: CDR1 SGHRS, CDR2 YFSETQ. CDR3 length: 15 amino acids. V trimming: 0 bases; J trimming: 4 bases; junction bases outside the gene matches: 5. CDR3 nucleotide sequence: TGCGCCAGCAGCTTGGGGGGACAGGGTATTTACGAGCAGTACTTC. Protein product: CASSLGGQGIYEQYF.

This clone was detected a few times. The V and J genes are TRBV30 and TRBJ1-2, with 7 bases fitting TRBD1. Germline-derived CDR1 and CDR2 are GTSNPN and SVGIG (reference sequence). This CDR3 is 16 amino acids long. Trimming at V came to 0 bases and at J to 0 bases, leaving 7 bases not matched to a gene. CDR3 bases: TGTGCCTGGAGTGTACCTTCAGGGGGAGCTAACTATGGCTACACCTTC. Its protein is CAWSVPSGGANYGYTF.